The 31 T cell receptor beta chains in this list originate from one sample, sequenced in a study of T cell repertoires in cytomegalovirus infection (dated by TCRdb to between 2018 and 2021). No antigen has been assigned to these receptors. The sequencer was an Illumina HiSeq 1500. The public reads were reanalyzed by TCRdb: fastp trimming at Q25, MiXCR alignment, in-frame beta chains only. Identical CDR3 protein sequences are pooled into one entry, listed with their most common genes and DNA. In all, the sample holds 250,000 to 300,000 distinct CDR3 sequences, and about 20% of those were seen once. Of the sample, roughly 20% is held by the ten largest clones. The treatment or condition label of this sample denotes: in vitro stimulation with specific CMV peptide epitopes to enrich CMV-specific T cells. The sequences come from cultured PBMCs, collected from culture after CMV antigen stimulation. All receptors come from a human donor in good health (CMV status not recorded). Some clones in this sample may be carry-over from other donors' samples.

This clonotype showed up many times. The chain carries TRBV5-3 and TRBJ2-3, with D perhaps TRBD2 (5 bases). TRBV5-3 is an open reading frame whose function is uncertain. V was cut by 2 bases and J by 0 bases, with 7 bases left in between. This CDR3 is built from 14 residues. The CDR3 DNA is TGTGCCAGAAGCTTAGAGCGGAGCACAGATACGCAGTATTTT. Its translation: CARSLERSTDTQYF.

This clonotype appeared many times. This chain connects TRBV7-2 to TRBJ2-5, with D tentatively TRBD2 (6 bases). The CDR3 has 16 residues. Germline CDR1 is SGHTA and CDR2 is FQGNSA. Trimming cost V 2 bases and J 2 bases, with 15 bases left between them. The CDR3 DNA sequence: TGTGCCAGCAGCTTATTCGGGGGAGGTACGCAAGAGACCCAGTACTTC. This codes for CASSLFGGGTQETQYF.

This clonotype came up many times. The chain joins TRBV7-6 to TRBJ1-1; the D is unclear. The V gene's germline CDR1 is SGHVS and CDR2 FNYEAQ. This CDR3 is 13 amino acids long. Trimming cost V 5 bases and J 1 base, with 8 bases left between them. In nucleotides, the CDR3 is TGTGCCAGCAGCCCTGATGGGAACACTGAAGCTTTCTTT. Translating gives CASSPDGNTEAFF.

This clonotype was observed at least ten times. The V gene is TRBV18, the J gene TRBJ2-5; D uncertain. Germline values: CDR1 KGHSH, CDR2 LQKENI. The CDR3 has 12 residues. Trimming removed 3 bases at V and 3 bases at J, with 5 bases between. In nucleotides, the CDR3 is TGTGCCAGCTCACCCGTAGAAGAGACCCAGTACTTC. Translated, it gives CASSPVEETQYF.

The chain is built from TRBV4-1 and TRBJ2-7; D not certain. The CDR3 loop spans 14 amino acids. Deletions cut 8 bases from V and 7 bases from J, with 21 bases between. Germline V gives CDR1 MGHRA, CDR2 YSYEKL. The CDR3 nucleotides are TGCGCCAGCTCCAACAAACCCCCAGCGTCTGAGCAGTACGTC. Translation: CASSNKPPASEQYV.

The J gene is TRBJ2-1, the V gene TRBV6-2 or TRBV6-3; D call uncertain. The CDR3 spans 11 residues. Trimming pared 6 bases from V and 9 bases from J, leaving 9 bases between. From germline, CDR1 is MNHEY and CDR2 SVGEGT. The CDR3 DNA reads as TGTGCCAGCAGAACCGTAGGTGAGCAGTTCTTC. It translates to CASRTVGEQFF.

This clonotype occurred many times. The chain is built from TRBV7-2 and TRBJ2-7, with 12 positions matching TRBD2. The length of the CDR3 is 16 residues. Germline assignment: CDR1 SGHTA and CDR2 FQGNSA. V lost 4 bases and J lost 3; bases outside the gene matches: 7. Here the CDR3 reads CASSSGLAGLSYEQYF. In nucleotides, the CDR3 is TGTGCCAGCAGCTCAGGACTAGCGGGATTAAGCTACGAGCAGTACTTC.

This clonotype came up many times. The chain couples TRBV10-3 to TRBJ1-1, with a possible D match to TRBD1 (6 bases). CDR1 ENHRY and CDR2 SYGVKD come from the germline V gene. The V end lost 7 bases, the J end lost 7 bases, and 25 bases lay between the germline ends. The CDR3 has 16 residues. The chain's CDR3 is CAIKPSGALQEGEAFF. In DNA form, the CDR3 reads TGTGCCATCAAACCTTCAGGGGCTCTCCAGGAAGGTGAAGCTTTCTTT.

This clonotype has just one count. V usage is TRBV12-3 or TRBV12-4 and J usage is TRBJ2-7; 8 nucleotides line up with TRBD1. The V gene end was trimmed by 6 bases and the J gene end by 6 bases; junction bases not matched to a gene: 7. This CDR3 is built from 13 residues. For the CDR3, the DNA is TGTGCCAGCAGGGGGCAGGGGGCCGGCGAGCAGTACTTC. Protein sequence: CASRGQGAGEQYF.

The chain has TRBV7-9 and TRBJ2-1; D is uncertain. V was pared by 2 bases and J by 10 bases, with 9 bases between. Germline values: CDR1 SEHNR, CDR2 FQNEAQ (reference sequence). This CDR3 is built from 12 residues. CDR3 bases: TGTGCCAGCAGCTTACCCCAGCAGGAGCAGTTCTTC. Protein sequence: CASSLPQQEQFF.

This chain links TRBV7-8 with TRBJ2-2; D might be TRBD1 (7 bases). CDR1 and CDR2 (germline): SGHVS, FQNEAQ. Trimming shortened V by 1 base and J by 5 bases, and 14 bases separated the two germline ends. This CDR3 is 16 amino acids long. Written as DNA, the CDR3 is TGTGCCAGCAGCTTAGGGAGGGGGCGGAGAACCGGGGAGCTGTTTTTT. Translated, it gives CASSLGRGRRTGELFF.

The chain combines TRBV19 with TRBJ2-1; D is perhaps TRBD2 (6 bases). V lost 1 base and J 2 bases, leaving 9 bases between the germline ends. Germline V gives CDR1 LNHDA, CDR2 SQIVND (reference sequence). The CDR3 has 15 residues. This chain's CDR3 is CASSIAGAPYNEQFF. The CDR3 nucleotides are TGTGCCAGTAGTATAGCGGGAGCTCCCTACAATGAGCAGTTCTTC.

In its sample, this clonotype was seen a few times. CDR3 loop: CASSLGGIYEQYF. In nucleotides, the CDR3 is TGTGCCAGCAGCCTTGGAGGGATATACGAGCAGTACTTC. This chain joins TRBV7-2 and TRBJ2-7, with D perhaps matching TRBD2 (6 bases). CDR1 and CDR2 from the germline V gene are SGHTA and FQGNSA. Trimming removed 5 bases at V and 4 bases at J, with 12 bases between. The CDR3 is made up of 13 amino acids.

At least ten counts were recorded for this clonotype. The rearrangement uses TRBV12-3 or TRBV12-4 and TRBJ1-4; 11 nucleotides agree with TRBD1. V gave up 5 bases and J gave up 7 bases; unmatched junction bases: 6. The CDR3 totals 15 residues. The DNA of the CDR3 is TGTGCCAGCAGTCCGGACAGGGGGCAGAGTGAAAAACTGTTTTTT. It encodes CASSPDRGQSEKLFF.

The genes are TRBV12-3 or TRBV12-4 and TRBJ1-2; D is undetermined. The V end lost 7 bases, the J end lost 7 bases, and 4 bases lay between the germline ends. The CDR3 length is 9 residues. This chain's CDR3 is CASTRGYTF. CDR3 DNA sequence: TGTGCCAGCACGCGTGGCTACACCTTC.

The sample holds a few counts of this clonotype. The chain uses TRBV15 and TRBJ2-1; tentative D call: TRBD1 (5 bases). The CDR3 is 14 residues long. Trimming removed 1 base at V and 8 bases at J, with 12 bases between. Germline loops: CDR1 LNHNV, CDR2 YYDKDF (reference sequence). In DNA form, the CDR3 reads TGTGCCACCAGCAGAGCCAGACAGAACTATGAGCAGTTCTTC. Translating gives CATSRARQNYEQFF.

At least ten counts were recorded for this clonotype. The chain uses TRBV4-3 and TRBJ2-1; TRBD2 agrees at 8 bases. V was clipped by 0 bases and J by 3 bases; unmatched bases: 7. Germline lookup yields CDR1 LGHNA and CDR2 YSLEER. The CDR3 consists of 17 residues. The DNA of the CDR3 is TGCGCCAGCAGCCAAGATCCGGGGGGGGGCTTCTACAATGAGCAGTTCTTC. Encoded protein: CASSQDPGGGFYNEQFF.

This chain joins TRBV18 and TRBJ1-1; tentatively, D is TRBD1 (6 bases). Trimming shortened V by 3 bases and J by 8 bases, and 16 bases separated the two germline ends. The germline CDR1 and CDR2 sequences are KGHSH and LQKENI. CDR3 length: 14 residues. CDR3 bases: TGTGCCAGCTCACCTTCGAACCCAGACAGGGAAGCTTTCTTT. Translated: CASSPSNPDREAFF.

This chain connects TRBV27 to TRBJ2-1; 9 nucleotides match TRBD2. V lost 3 bases to trimming and J lost 7 bases; unmatched junction nucleotides: 7. This CDR3 spans 15 amino acids. Germline CDR1 reads MNHEY; CDR2 reads SMNVEV (reference sequence). The CDR3 loop is CASSLIAGVLNEQFF. Here the CDR3 DNA reads TGTGCCAGCAGTTTGATAGCGGGAGTTTTGAATGAGCAGTTCTTC.

The V call is TRBV19, the J call TRBJ2-3; the match to TRBD1 covers 9 bases. Germline V gives CDR1 LNHDA, CDR2 SQIVND (reference sequence). The CDR3 runs 15 residues. The V gene end was trimmed by 9 bases and the J gene end by 3 bases; junction bases not matched to a gene: 10. This CDR3 reads CASTKGQGLTDTQYF. CDR3 in DNA: TGTGCCAGCACGAAGGGACAGGGTTTAACAGATACGCAGTATTTT. Full variable domain (remainder filled in from reference TRBV19 and TRBJ2-3): DGGITQSPKYLFRKEGQNVTLSCEQNLNHDAMYWYRQDPGQGLRLIYYSQIVNDFQKGDIAEGYSVSREKKESFPLTVTSAQKNPTAFYLCASTKGQGLTDTQYFGPGTRLTVL.

This clonotype has ten or more counts. This rearrangement joins TRBV20-1 to TRBJ2-7; no clear D gene. The CDR3 contains 13 residues. Trimming removed 3 bases from V and 6 bases from J, with 15 bases in between. The germline CDR1 and CDR2 sequences are DFQATT and SNEGSKA (reference sequence). CDR3 region: CSASVRVRGEQYF. In DNA, the CDR3 is TGCAGTGCTAGCGTTAGGGTACGAGGCGAGCAGTACTTC.

This clonotype was observed many times. V gene TRBV7-2 combines with J gene TRBJ2-7; tentatively, D is TRBD2 (6 bases). Trimming removed 2 bases from V and 4 bases from J, with 15 bases in between. Germline CDR1 and CDR2: SGHTA and FQGNSA. The CDR3 spans 15 residues. The CDR3 loop is CASSLKALAEYEQYF. As DNA, the CDR3 is TGTGCCAGCAGCTTAAAGGCACTAGCTGAATACGAGCAGTACTTC.

This rearrangement joins TRBV7-2 to TRBJ2-2; D is perhaps TRBD2 (6 bases). Trimming took 3 bases from V and 1 from J, leaving 9 bases between them. The CDR3 length is 15 residues. The germline V gene encodes CDR1 SGHTA and CDR2 FQGNSA. CDR3 sequence: CASSLEGLNTGELFF. The CDR3 DNA sequence: TGTGCCAGCAGCTTGGAGGGGCTGAACACCGGGGAGCTGTTTTTT. The full variable domain, with the rest looked up from reference TRBV7-2 and TRBJ2-2, is GAGVSQSPSNKVTEKGKDVELRCDPISGHTALYWYRQSLGQGLEFLIYFQGNSAPDKSGLPSDRFSAERTGGSVSTLTIQRTQQEDSAVYLCASSLEGLNTGELFFGEGSRLTVL.

This clonotype showed up many times. This chain connects TRBV7-6 to TRBJ1-3, with TRBD1 matching 9 bases. Germline CDR1 is SGHVS and CDR2 is FNYEAQ. Losses at the gene ends were 5 bases for V and 8 bases for J; bases not matched to a gene: 7. There are 14 residues in the CDR3. The DNA of the CDR3 is TGTGCCAGCAGCCCAGGACAGGGGAGGGACACCATATATTTT. Protein sequence: CASSPGQGRDTIYF.

The chain joins TRBV15 to TRBJ1-1; TRBD1 agrees at 12 bases. V trimming: 5 bases; J trimming: 0 bases; junction bases outside the gene matches: 7. The CDR3 has 17 residues. CDR1 LNHNV and CDR2 YYDKDF come from the germline V gene (reference sequence). DNA for the CDR3: TGTGCCACCAGCGGGGACAGGGGGCTTGAGGTGAACACTGAAGCTTTCTTT. Translated: CATSGDRGLEVNTEAFF.

This clonotype was seen many times. This rearrangement joins TRBV12-3 or TRBV12-4 to TRBJ1-1; no definite D call. The CDR3 runs 14 residues. The V gene lost 6 bases and the J gene lost 0 bases, with 11 bases spanning the gap. CDR3 amino acids: CASSFDQLNTEAFF. Written as DNA, the CDR3 is TGTGCCAGCAGCTTCGATCAATTGAACACTGAAGCTTTCTTT.

The DNA of the CDR3 is TGTGCCTGGAGTCGGCCCCCTGGGACTTACGAGCAGTACGTC. It specifies CAWSRPPGTYEQYV. The chain carries TRBV30 and TRBJ2-7; D perhaps matches TRBD2 (6 bases). Germline V CDR1 and CDR2: GTSNPN, SVGIG (reference sequence). The CDR3 totals 14 residues. The V end lost 2 bases, the J end lost 4 bases, and 15 bases lay between the germline ends.

This clonotype has ten or more counts. The genes are TRBV12-3 or TRBV12-4 and TRBJ2-5, with 7 bases lining up with TRBD2. The CDR3 runs to 14 residues. J was trimmed by 5 bases and V by 0 bases; bases with no gene match: 3. This CDR3 reads CASSLAGGPETQYF. The CDR3 coding sequence is TGTGCCAGCAGTTTAGCGGGAGGGCCTGAGACCCAGTACTTC.

The chain couples TRBV11-2 to TRBJ2-5; D is unresolved. The germline V and J ends were trimmed by 5 bases and 5 bases, with 15 bases remaining between them. CDR1 and CDR2 (germline): SGHAT, FQNNGV. The CDR3 length is 14 residues. Written as DNA, the CDR3 is TGTGCCAGCAGCCCGTCCGGTGGCCAGGAGACCCAGTACTTC. Protein product: CASSPSGGQETQYF.

This chain uses TRBV2 with TRBJ2-5; D unclear. Trimming shortened V by 7 bases and J by 0 bases, and 9 bases separated the two germline ends. Germline CDR1 SNHLY, CDR2 FYNNEI. This CDR3 contains 13 residues. CDR3 protein: CASNPGYQETQYF. The CDR3 region has the DNA TGTGCCAGCAACCCTGGGTACCAAGAGACCCAGTACTTC.

This clonotype appeared a few times. The chain recombines TRBV7-9 with TRBJ2-3; no definite D call. CDR3 length: 16 residues. Germline V gives CDR1 SEHNR, CDR2 FQNEAQ (reference sequence). V was pared by 1 base and J by 0 bases, with 11 bases between. The CDR3 sequence is CASSLGRITSTDTQYF. The CDR3 coding sequence is TGTGCCAGCAGCTTAGGCCGGATCACTAGCACAGATACGCAGTATTTT.